This T cell receptor beta chain was captured in a study of blood T cell repertoires in COVID-19. The wider study: Samples representing acute and convalescent COVID-19 were sourced from the United States, Italy and Spain. T cells, B-cell-depleted T cells, or PBMCs supplied cDNA or gDNA.

In the original workflow: By means of reference gene primer amplification, nucleated cell counts were estimated. The repertoire was sequenced with immunoSEQ multiplex PCR; TCRdb's copy has only in-frame clones and lacks some. V and J calls and clone size come straight from that table; D and trimming were deduced from the DNA. The profile shows about 42,000 clones, about 91% of them singletons. The CDR3 covers 12 residues. Germline-derived CDR1 and CDR2 are LGHDT and YNNKEL (reference sequence). V shed 3 bases and J 7 bases; nucleotides not matched to a gene: 3. Sequencing input: peripheral blood. This receptor was identified in a human donor in a cohort sampled during active COVID-19. The chain combines TRBV3-1 (or the pseudogene TRBV3-2) with TRBJ2-7; 7 bases line up with TRBD2. The DNA for the CDR3 is TGTGCCAGCAGCCAGGGCGGGGGAGAGCAGTACTTC. Protein sequence: CASSQGGGEQYF.